This passage covers 14 T cell receptor beta chains from one sample sequenced in a study of blood T cell repertoires in COVID-19. Sequencing was performed with immunoSEQ multiplex PCR; in TCRdb, only in-frame clones are kept and a portion is missing. The repertoire has approximately 400,000 clones, more than 70% of them found once; the top ten carry roughly 12%. The sample taken for sequencing was peripheral blood. All receptors come from a woman between 45 and 65 years old with COVID-19, enrolled during active disease.

The rearrangement links TRBV19 to TRBJ2-1; 7 positions match TRBD2. The length of the CDR3 is 15 residues. Germline lookup yields CDR1 LNHDA and CDR2 SQIVND (reference sequence). Germline trimming cut 5 bases from V and 3 bases from J; bases unmatched to any gene: 7. CDR3 sequence: CASSPRGWDYNEQFF. The CDR3 DNA is TGTGCCAGTAGTCCGCGGGGGTGGGACTACAATGAGCAGTTCTTC. Based on the CDR3 plus reference TRBV19 and TRBJ2-1, the full variable domain is DGGITQSPKYLFRKEGQNVTLSCEQNLNHDAMYWYRQDPGQGLRLIYYSQIVNDFQKGDIAEGYSVSREKKESFPLTVTSAQKNPTAFYLCASSPRGWDYNEQFFGPGTRLTVL.

V and J are TRBV6-5 and TRBJ2-1; the match to TRBD2 covers 8 bases. This CDR3 region has 12 residues. With 7 bases clipped from V and 14 bases from J, the junction kept 10 bases outside the gene matches. In germline, CDR1 is MNHEY, CDR2 SVGAGI. CDR3 sequence (DNA): TGTGCCAGCAAGTACGGGGGGGACCCGGAGTTCTTC. Protein: CASKYGGDPEFF.

The chain links TRBV5-1 to TRBJ1-1, with TRBD1 as a possible D gene (6 bases). CDR3 length: 13 residues. Germline values: CDR1 SGHRS, CDR2 YFSETQ. The V gene lost 4 bases and the J gene lost 5 bases, with 12 bases spanning the gap. Here the CDR3 DNA reads TGCGCCAGCAGCCGGGAGGGGGAAACTGAAGCTTTCTTT. This gives the protein CASSREGETEAFF.

This clone was counted only a few times. The rearrangement links TRBV10-3 to TRBJ1-1; D not certain. Germline V gives CDR1 ENHRY, CDR2 SYGVKD. V was shortened by 0 bases and J by 5 bases, with 10 bases between the two germline ends. The CDR3 runs 14 residues. In DNA, the CDR3 is TGTGCCATCAGTGAGTCTGAATCGGAGACTGAAGCTTTCTTT. Translation: CAISESESETEAFF.

The CDR3 DNA follows: TGTGCCAGCAGTGAAAGTGGGACAGGGACTGAAGCTTTCTTT. This gives the protein CASSESGTGTEAFF. The chain uses TRBV2 and TRBJ1-1; the match to TRBD1 covers 9 bases. Germline CDR1 is SNHLY and CDR2 is FYNNEI. V lost 2 bases and J lost 5; bases outside the gene matches: 3. This CDR3 contains 14 residues. Using reference TRBV2 and TRBJ1-1 for the parts outside the CDR3, the full variable domain is EPEVTQTPSHQVTQMGQEVILRCVPISNHLYFYWYRQILGQKVEFLVSFYNNEISEKSEIFDDQFSVERPDGSNFTLKIRSTKLEDSAMYFCASSESGTGTEAFFGQGTRLTVV.

The rearrangement uses TRBV6-5 and TRBJ2-1; TRBD1 is a possible D gene (6 bases). The ends were cut back, 4 bases at V and 6 bases at J, with 13 bases in the middle. The length of the CDR3 is 14 residues. Germline V lookup: CDR1 MNHEY, CDR2 SVGAGI. CDR3 sequence: CASSSGTLLNEQFF. The CDR3 DNA sequence: TGTGCCAGCAGTTCCGGGACACTACTCAATGAGCAGTTCTTC.

The rearrangement joins TRBV20-1 to TRBJ2-3, with no clear D. The germline V and J ends were trimmed by 6 bases and 4 bases, with 8 bases remaining between them. This CDR3 comprises 11 residues. Germline V gene data show CDR1 as DFQATT and CDR2 as SNEGSKA (reference sequence). In DNA, the CDR3 is TGCAGTGCCCGCGTTCCAGATACGCAGTATTTT. This translates into CSARVPDTQYF.

The chain recombines TRBV10-3 with TRBJ1-1; TRBD1 matches 8 bases. The CDR3 totals 14 residues. Losses at the gene ends were 5 bases for V and 8 bases for J; bases not matched to a gene: 10. CDR1 is ENHRY, CDR2 SYGVKD, per germline. The CDR3 bases are TGTGCCATCAGTCGGCAGGGGGCGGACAGAGAAGCTTTCTTT. This sequence encodes CAISRQGADREAFF.

This clone was counted between two and nine times. The rearrangement uses TRBV19 and TRBJ2-7; D is unresolved. Germline V lookup: CDR1 LNHDA, CDR2 SQIVND (reference sequence). The CDR3 contains 13 residues. The V gene lost 4 bases and the J gene lost 7 bases, with 14 bases spanning the gap. The CDR3 sequence: CASSSPTGVEQYF. CDR3 DNA: TGTGCCAGTAGTAGCCCTACTGGTGTGGAGCAGTACTTC. Drawing the rest from reference TRBV19 and TRBJ2-7, the complete variable domain is DGGITQSPKYLFRKEGQNVTLSCEQNLNHDAMYWYRQDPGQGLRLIYYSQIVNDFQKGDIAEGYSVSREKKESFPLTVTSAQKNPTAFYLCASSSPTGVEQYFGPGTRLTVT.

This clone turned up a few times. The rearrangement joins TRBV5-4 to TRBJ2-3, with 8 bases fitting TRBD1. CDR1 and CDR2 from the germline V gene are SGHNT and YYREEE (reference sequence). The CDR3 consists of 16 residues. With V trimmed by 4 bases and J by 2 bases, 9 bases remained unmatched. The CDR3 reads CASSRGGQGDTDTQYF. The CDR3 bases are TGTGCCAGCAGCCGCGGAGGACAGGGTGACACAGATACGCAGTATTTT.

The chain joins TRBV2 to TRBJ2-7, with D perhaps TRBD2 (6 bases). With 4 bases removed from V and 3 bases from J, the gap between germline ends came to 19 bases. Germline V gene sequence: CDR1 SNHLY, CDR2 FYNNEI. This CDR3 contains 16 residues. The CDR3 protein is CASSVSDLGAGYEQYF. CDR3 nucleotide sequence: TGTGCCAGCAGTGTCAGTGATTTAGGAGCGGGCTACGAGCAGTACTTC. Variable domain in full (rest from reference TRBV2 and TRBJ2-7): EPEVTQTPSHQVTQMGQEVILRCVPISNHLYFYWYRQILGQKVEFLVSFYNNEISEKSEIFDDQFSVERPDGSNFTLKIRSTKLEDSAMYFCASSVSDLGAGYEQYFGPGTRLTVT.

V gene TRBV7-2 combines with J gene TRBJ1-2; maybe TRBD1 (5 bases). Germline-derived CDR1 and CDR2 are SGHTA and FQGNSA. The V end was cut by 5 bases, the J end by 2 bases, with 12 bases between. CDR3 length equals 14 residues. This CDR3 reads CASSRGLMNYGYTF. Here the CDR3 DNA reads TGTGCCAGCAGCCGGGGACTGATGAACTATGGCTACACCTTC.

The rearrangement joins TRBV19 to TRBJ1-2; the D gene is possibly TRBD1 (5 bases). Trimming shortened V by 3 bases and J by 5 bases, and 16 bases separated the two germline ends. The CDR3 has 15 residues. Germline lookup yields CDR1 LNHDA and CDR2 SQIVND (reference sequence). In nucleotides, the CDR3 is TGTGCCAGTAGTATGGAGGGGATCGCTGGGTATGGCTACACCTTC. Translation gives CASSMEGIAGYGYTF.

This clone was picked up a small number of times. The V call is TRBV6-5, the J call TRBJ1-1; D possibly corresponds to TRBD1 (6 bases). V was clipped by 6 bases and J by 1 base, with 9 bases between them. The CDR3 is 13 amino acids. Germline CDR1 and CDR2: MNHEY and SVGAGI. The CDR3 here is CASRRTANTEAFF. The CDR3 nucleotides read TGTGCCAGCAGGAGGACAGCGAACACTGAAGCTTTCTTT.